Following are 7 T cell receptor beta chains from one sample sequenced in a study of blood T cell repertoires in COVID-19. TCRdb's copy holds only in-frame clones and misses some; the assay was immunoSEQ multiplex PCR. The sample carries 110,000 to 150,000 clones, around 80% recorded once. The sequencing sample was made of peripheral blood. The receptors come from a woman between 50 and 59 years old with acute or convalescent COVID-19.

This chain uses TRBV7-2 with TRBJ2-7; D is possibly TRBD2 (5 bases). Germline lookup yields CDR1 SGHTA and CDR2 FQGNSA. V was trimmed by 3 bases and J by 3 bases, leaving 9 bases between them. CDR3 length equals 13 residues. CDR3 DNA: TGTGCCAGCAGCTTCAATCGGGGCTACGAGCAGTACTTC. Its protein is CASSFNRGYEQYF.

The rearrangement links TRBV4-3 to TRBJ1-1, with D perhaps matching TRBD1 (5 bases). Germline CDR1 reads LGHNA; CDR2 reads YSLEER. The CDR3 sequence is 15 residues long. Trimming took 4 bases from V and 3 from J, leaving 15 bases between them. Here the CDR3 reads CASSPTQGWDTEAFF. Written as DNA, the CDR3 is TGCGCCAGCAGCCCGACGCAGGGATGGGACACTGAAGCTTTCTTT.

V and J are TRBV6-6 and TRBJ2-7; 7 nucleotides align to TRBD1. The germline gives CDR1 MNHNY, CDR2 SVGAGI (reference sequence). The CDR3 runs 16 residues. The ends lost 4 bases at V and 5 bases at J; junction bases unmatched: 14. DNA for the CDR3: TGTGCCAGCAGTTTAGTAGCCGGGACAGCGAGGAACGAGCAGTACTTC. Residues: CASSLVAGTARNEQYF.

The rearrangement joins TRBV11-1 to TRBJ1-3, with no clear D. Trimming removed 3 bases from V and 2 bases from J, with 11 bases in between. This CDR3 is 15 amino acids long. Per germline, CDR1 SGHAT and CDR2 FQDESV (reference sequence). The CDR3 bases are TGTGCCAGCAGCTTTTACGAGACACCTGGAAACACCATATATTTT. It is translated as CASSFYETPGNTIYF.

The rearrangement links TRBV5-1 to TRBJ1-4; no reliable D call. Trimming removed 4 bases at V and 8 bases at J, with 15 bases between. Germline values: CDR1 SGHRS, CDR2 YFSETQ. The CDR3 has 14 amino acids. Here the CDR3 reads CASSVRVPGEKLFF. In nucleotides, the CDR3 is TGCGCCAGCAGCGTCCGGGTCCCGGGGGAAAAACTGTTTTTT.

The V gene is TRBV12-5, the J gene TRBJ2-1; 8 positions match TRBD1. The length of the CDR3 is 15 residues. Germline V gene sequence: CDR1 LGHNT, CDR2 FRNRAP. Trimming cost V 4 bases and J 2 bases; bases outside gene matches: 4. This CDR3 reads CASGYGQGTYNEQFF. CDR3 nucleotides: TGTGCTAGTGGTTATGGACAGGGAACCTACAATGAGCAGTTCTTC.

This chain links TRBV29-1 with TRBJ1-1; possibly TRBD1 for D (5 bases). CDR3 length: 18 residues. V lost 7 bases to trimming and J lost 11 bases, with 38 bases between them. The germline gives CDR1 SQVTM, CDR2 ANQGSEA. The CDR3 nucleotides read TGCAGCGCCCAAACCCCACTTGATGGTCGGGGGACCAGGAAAGTGGCTTTCTTT. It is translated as CSAQTPLDGRGTRKVAFF.